These 11 T cell receptor beta chains originate from one sample sequenced in a study of CD8 T cells in ankylosing spondylitis (dated by TCRdb to about 2017). Libraries were constructed by 5' RACE. The instrument was an Illumina HiSeq 2500. The raw public reads went through TCRdb reprocessing: fastp at Q25, MiXCR clone calling, in-frame beta chains kept. Rows matching on CDR3 protein sequence are summarized as one entry with the most common DNA and genes. This sample gives some 200,000 distinct CDR3 sequences in total; about 20% of them show up just once. The top ten clones comprise 4.3% of the sample. Sequenced material: blood, either unsorted or a sorted T cell fraction (not recorded which). These receptor sequences come from a male donor aged 10-29 years with ankylosing spondylitis or in good health (not recorded which). Donor details come from another sample of the same person, matched by shared clones.

This clonotype came up many times. The genes are TRBV12-3 or TRBV12-4 and TRBJ2-1; possibly TRBD2 for D (6 bases). V gave up 1 base and J gave up 6 bases, with 13 bases separating them. There are 15 residues in the CDR3. CDR3 sequence reads: CASSLEAGSGNEQFF. DNA for the CDR3: TGTGCCAGCAGTTTAGAGGCGGGATCTGGCAATGAGCAGTTCTTC.

This clonotype has only a few counts. The chain links TRBV18 to TRBJ2-1, with 10 bases aligning to TRBD1. With 4 bases clipped from V and 14 bases from J, the junction kept 5 bases outside the gene matches. CDR1 is KGHSH, CDR2 LQKENI, per germline. The CDR3 spans 12 residues. This CDR3 is CASSLPGQGKFF. DNA of the CDR3: TGTGCCAGCTCACTGCCGGGACAGGGGAAGTTCTTC.

The chain links TRBV12-3 or TRBV12-4 to TRBJ2-5, with TRBD2 identical over 11 bases. The CDR3 has 16 residues. V gave up 3 bases and J gave up 4 bases; unmatched junction bases: 7. CDR3 sequence reads: CASSFALAGVGETQYF. In nucleotides, the CDR3 is TGTGCCAGCAGTTTTGCACTAGCGGGAGTGGGAGAGACCCAGTACTTC.

The table lists this clonotype with many counts. The chain joins TRBV20-1 to TRBJ1-3; D gene ambiguous. Germline CDR1 is DFQATT and CDR2 is SNEGSKA (reference sequence). The ends were cut back, 0 bases at V and 0 bases at J, with 15 bases in the middle. The CDR3 contains 17 residues. CDR3 amino acids: CSARDRSHRVSGNTIYF. CDR3 coding DNA: TGCAGTGCTAGAGACAGGTCTCATAGGGTCTCTGGAAACACCATATATTTT.

This clonotype has at least ten counts. The chain employs TRBV20-1 and TRBJ2-3; D remains ambiguous. Germline CDR1 DFQATT, CDR2 SNEGSKA (reference sequence). Trimming shortened V by 5 bases and J by 0 bases, and 9 bases separated the two germline ends. The CDR3 is 13 amino acids. The CDR3 DNA is TGCAGTGCTTCTGGCTTTAGCACAGATACGCAGTATTTT. Amino acid sequence: CSASGFSTDTQYF.

Ten or more counts support this clonotype. The chain couples TRBV27 to TRBJ2-7, with D maybe TRBD1 (7 bases). The CDR3 has 15 residues. Germline-derived CDR1 and CDR2 are MNHEY and SMNVEV (reference sequence). V was trimmed by 6 bases and J by 3 bases, leaving 18 bases between them. The chain's CDR3 is CASRQSGGSIYEQYF. As DNA, the CDR3 is TGTGCCAGCAGACAATCAGGGGGGAGTATCTACGAGCAGTACTTC.

The J gene is TRBJ2-2, the V gene TRBV11-1, with 8 positions matching TRBD2. V was clipped by 0 bases and J by 2 bases; unmatched bases: 2. CDR3 length: 16 amino acids. Per germline, CDR1 SGHAT and CDR2 FQDESV (reference sequence). This CDR3 reads CASSLASGINTGELFF. The DNA of the CDR3 is TGTGCCAGCAGCTTAGCTAGCGGGATAAACACCGGGGAGCTGTTTTTT.

This clonotype has a count of ten or more. The rearrangement links TRBV29-1 to TRBJ2-7; a possible D gene is TRBD1 (6 bases). Trimming left V 4 bases short and J 0 bases short, with 10 bases between. CDR3 length: 13 amino acids. The germline CDR1 and CDR2 sequences are SQVTM and ANQGSEA. CDR3 bases: TGCAGCGTTGCAGGGGTCTACTCCTACGAGCAGTACTTC. The encoded protein is CSVAGVYSYEQYF.

This clonotype was detected many times. This chain connects TRBV5-1 to TRBJ2-1; perhaps TRBD2 as D (5 bases). This CDR3 region has 15 residues. With 4 bases removed from V and 7 bases from J, the gap between germline ends came to 18 bases. Germline V gene lookup returns CDR1 SGHRS and CDR2 YFSETQ. The CDR3 reads CASSLAAGPGNEQFF. The DNA of the CDR3 is TGCGCCAGCAGCCTCGCCGCTGGCCCGGGGAATGAGCAGTTCTTC.

The chain couples TRBV29-1 to TRBJ1-2; 10 nucleotides match TRBD1. From germline, CDR1 is SQVTM and CDR2 ANQGSEA. The V segment lost 7 bases and the J segment 6 bases; nucleotides outside the gene matches: 5. The CDR3 covers 12 residues. As DNA, the CDR3 is TGCAGCGCAGCGGACAGGGGGGATGGCTACACCTTC. It is translated as CSAADRGDGYTF.

This clonotype appeared many times. J is TRBJ2-5 and V is TRBV5-1; perhaps TRBD2 as D (6 bases). Germline V lookup: CDR1 SGHRS, CDR2 YFSETQ. The V gene lost 0 bases and the J gene lost 5 bases, with 14 bases spanning the gap. The CDR3 covers 15 residues. The CDR3 DNA reads as TGCGCCAGCAGCTTGGGAAGCAGGGCGGGGGAGACCCAGTACTTC. It yields the protein CASSLGSRAGETQYF.